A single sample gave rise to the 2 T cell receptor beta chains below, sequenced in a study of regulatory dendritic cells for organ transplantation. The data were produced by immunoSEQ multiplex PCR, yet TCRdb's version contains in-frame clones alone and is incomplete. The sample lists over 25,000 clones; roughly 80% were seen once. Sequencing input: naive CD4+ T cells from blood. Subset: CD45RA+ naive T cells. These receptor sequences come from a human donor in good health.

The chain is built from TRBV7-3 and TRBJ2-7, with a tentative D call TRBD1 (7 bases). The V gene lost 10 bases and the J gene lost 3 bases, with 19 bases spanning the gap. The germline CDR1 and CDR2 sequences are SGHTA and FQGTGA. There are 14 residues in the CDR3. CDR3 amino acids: CATDRVRGDYEQYF. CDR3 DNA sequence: TGTGCCACTGACAGGGTCAGGGGGGACTACGAGCAGTACTTC.

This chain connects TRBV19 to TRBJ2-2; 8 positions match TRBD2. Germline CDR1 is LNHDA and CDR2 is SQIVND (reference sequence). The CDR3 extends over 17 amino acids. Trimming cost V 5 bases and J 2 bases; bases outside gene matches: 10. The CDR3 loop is CASSATSATFNTGELFF. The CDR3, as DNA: TGTGCCAGTAGTGCGACTAGCGCCACCTTTAACACCGGGGAGCTGTTTTTT.